Each of the 28 T cell receptor beta chains below was sequenced from the same sample in a study of blood T cell repertoires in COVID-19. Clones were sequenced by immunoSEQ multiplex PCR, and TCRdb holds only the in-frame ones, with some missing. The sample consists of about 400,000 clones, 88% of them appearing once. Input material: PBMCs or T cells enriched from blood (not recorded which). The receptors were sampled from a woman aged 40 to 55 with acute COVID-19.

This clone showed up just once. V usage is TRBV18 and J usage is TRBJ2-3; D is undetermined. V shed 5 bases and J shed 5 bases, with 5 bases lying between them. The CDR3 spans 11 residues. Per germline, CDR1 KGHSH and CDR2 LQKENI. In DNA form, the CDR3 reads TGTGCCAGCTCATCCCTAGATACGCAGTATTTT. Protein: CASSSLDTQYF.

V usage is TRBV30 and J usage is TRBJ1-1, with D hard to call. This CDR3 spans 12 amino acids. Trimming removed 0 bases from V and 12 bases from J, with 14 bases in between. The germline CDR1 and CDR2 sequences are GTSNPN and SVGIG (reference sequence). CDR3 sequence: CAWSVAQTNSFF. The DNA of the CDR3 is TGTGCCTGGAGTGTAGCACAGACTAATTCTTTCTTT.

The chain joins TRBV5-4 to TRBJ1-1; tentatively, D is TRBD1 (5 bases). V lost 2 bases to trimming and J lost 1 base, with 9 bases between them. Germline loops: CDR1 SGHNT, CDR2 YYREEE (reference sequence). This CDR3 comprises 14 residues. This chain's CDR3 is CASSFRDRNTEAFF. DNA of the CDR3: TGTGCCAGCAGCTTCAGAGACAGGAACACTGAAGCTTTCTTT.

This clone was picked up one time. This chain uses TRBV19 with TRBJ1-5; 7 nucleotides agree with TRBD1. J lost 4 bases, V lost 3 bases, and 3 bases had no gene match. Germline CDR1 is LNHDA and CDR2 is SQIVND (reference sequence). The CDR3 runs 14 residues. CDR3 region: CASSIGGQNQPQHF. The DNA for the CDR3 is TGTGCCAGTAGTATCGGGGGACAGAATCAGCCCCAGCATTTT.

The V call is TRBV7-9, the J call TRBJ1-2; D gene uncertain. The germline gives CDR1 SEHNR, CDR2 FQNEAQ (reference sequence). The CDR3 runs 14 residues. Trimming left V 6 bases short and J 0 bases short, with 11 bases between. CDR3 sequence reads: CASRSDGANYGYTF. In DNA, the CDR3 is TGTGCCAGCAGAAGTGACGGGGCTAACTATGGCTACACCTTC.

The rearrangement links TRBV18 to TRBJ2-1, with D maybe TRBD2 (6 bases). The CDR3 consists of 13 residues. Trimming pared 2 bases from V and 7 bases from J, leaving 9 bases between. The V gene's germline CDR1 is KGHSH and CDR2 LQKENI. CDR3 sequence: CASSPGGWNEQFF. CDR3 nucleotide sequence: TGTGCCAGCTCACCAGGGGGGTGGAATGAGCAGTTCTTC. The full variable domain, rest sourced from reference TRBV18 and TRBJ2-1, is NAGVMQNPRHLVRRRGQEARLRCSPMKGHSHVYWYRQLPEEGLKFMVYLQKENIIDESGMPKERFSAEFPKEGPSILRIQQVVRGDSAAYFCASSPGGWNEQFFGPGTRLTVL.

The rearrangement links TRBV5-1 to TRBJ2-1; weak D call: TRBD1 (7 bases). V lost 2 bases, J lost 7 bases, and 13 bases lay in between. CDR3 size: 14 residues. Germline loops: CDR1 SGHRS, CDR2 YFSETQ. For the CDR3, the DNA is TGCGCCAGCAGCTTTCAGGGGGGTAAAAATGAGCAGTTCTTC. It codes for CASSFQGGKNEQFF.

This sequence joins TRBV20-1 and TRBJ2-1; D unresolved. Trimming took 3 bases from V and 4 from J, leaving 4 bases between them. This CDR3 region has 11 residues. Germline V CDR1 and CDR2: DFQATT, SNEGSKA (reference sequence). In nucleotides, the CDR3 is TGCAGTGCTAGTGCTTACAATGAGCAGTTCTTC. Encoded protein: CSASAYNEQFF.

The chain employs TRBV12-3 or TRBV12-4 and TRBJ1-1; possible D gene TRBD1, 5 bases. V lost 3 bases to trimming and J lost 10 bases, with 9 bases between them. This CDR3 is 11 amino acids long. As DNA, the CDR3 is TGTGCCAGCAGTTTGGGCAGGGTAGCTTTCTTT. Protein: CASSLGRVAFF.

The V call is TRBV5-6, the J call TRBJ2-3; TRBD1 is a possible D gene (5 bases). The CDR3 consists of 16 residues. The V end lost 4 bases, the J end lost 0 bases, and 15 bases lay between the germline ends. From germline, CDR1 is SGHDT and CDR2 YYEEEE. DNA of the CDR3: TGTGCCAGCAGCAATAAGGGGTTAACTAGCACAGATACGCAGTATTTT. It encodes CASSNKGLTSTDTQYF.

This CDR3 is CASTPAGSGEQYF. CDR3 nucleotide sequence: TGTGCCAGCACCCCAGCCGGGTCTGGCGAGCAGTACTTC. The V gene is TRBV25-1, the J gene TRBJ2-7; D is ambiguous. The CDR3 is made up of 13 amino acids. Between the trimmed V and J ends, which lost 7 bases and 6 bases, there was a span of 16 bases. Per germline, CDR1 MGHDK and CDR2 SYGVNS.

The chain carries TRBV5-6 and TRBJ2-7, with D maybe TRBD1 (6 bases). The V gene lost 5 bases and the J gene lost 1 base, with 13 bases spanning the gap. Germline V gene data show CDR1 as SGHDT and CDR2 as YYEEEE. This CDR3 contains 14 residues. The CDR3 nucleotides read TGTGCCAGCAGGGGCCGCAGGGGTTCCTACGAGCAGTACTTC. This sequence encodes CASRGRRGSYEQYF.

The chain joins TRBV7-8 to TRBJ2-3; D is unresolved. The CDR3 extends over 13 amino acids. Germline V gene lookup returns CDR1 SGHVS and CDR2 FQNEAQ. Trimming took 3 bases from V and 5 from J, leaving 9 bases between them. The CDR3 loop reads CASSFGSVDTQYF. CDR3 sequence (DNA): TGTGCCAGCAGCTTCGGTTCTGTAGATACGCAGTATTTT. The full variable domain, rest sourced from reference TRBV7-8 and TRBJ2-3, is GAGVSQSPRYKVAKRGQDVALRCDPISGHVSLFWYQQALGQGPEFLTYFQNEAQLDKSGLPSDRFFAERPEGSVSTLKIQRTQQEDSAVYLCASSFGSVDTQYFGPGTRLTVL.

The chain has TRBV19 and TRBJ1-6, with unresolved D. With 6 bases removed from V and 0 bases from J, the gap between germline ends came to 9 bases. The CDR3 covers 15 residues. Germline V gives CDR1 LNHDA, CDR2 SQIVND (reference sequence). DNA for the CDR3: TGTGCCAGTAGCTCTTCCAGCTCCTATAATTCACCCCTCCACTTT. Translation: CASSSSSSYNSPLHF.

The rearrangement uses TRBV7-9 and TRBJ2-7; D gene uncertain. Trimming removed 3 bases at V and 0 bases at J, with 12 bases between. The CDR3 consists of 15 residues. Looked up from germline, CDR1 is SEHNR and CDR2 is FQNEAQ (reference sequence). DNA of the CDR3: TGTGCCAGCAGCTTGATTGAGGAAAACTCCTACGAGCAGTACTTC. Encoded protein: CASSLIEENSYEQYF.

V and J are TRBV19 and TRBJ2-2, with TRBD1 matching 11 bases. The junction had 6 bases not matched to a gene; V was cut back by 4 bases and J by 8 bases. This CDR3 is built from 15 residues. Looked up from germline, CDR1 is LNHDA and CDR2 is SQIVND (reference sequence). CDR3 residues: CASSTPGQGAGELFF. CDR3 coding DNA: TGTGCCAGTAGTACCCCAGGACAGGGGGCTGGGGAGCTGTTTTTT.

V usage is TRBV2 and J usage is TRBJ2-1; weak D call: TRBD2 (5 bases). Germline V lookup: CDR1 SNHLY, CDR2 FYNNEI. Trimming cost V 4 bases and J 4 bases, with 14 bases left between them. CDR3 length equals 15 residues. The CDR3 coding sequence is TGTGCCAGCAGTGTCCGAGGGATTTTTTACAATGAGCAGTTCTTC. Encoded protein: CASSVRGIFYNEQFF.

The rearrangement joins TRBV6-5 to TRBJ2-5; 10 bases fit TRBD1. CDR1 is MNHEY and CDR2 is SVGAGI in the germline V gene. After removal of 3 bases from V and 2 bases from J, the junction contained 6 bases not matched to a gene. The CDR3 spans 16 residues. In DNA form, the CDR3 reads TGTGCCAGCAGTTATTTAGGACAGGGGGAGCAAGAGACCCAGTACTTC. Its translation is CASSYLGQGEQETQYF.

The rearrangement links TRBV2 to TRBJ2-5, with TRBD1 identical over 9 bases. This CDR3 is built from 13 residues. J lost 9 bases, V lost 4 bases, and 6 bases had no gene match. Looked up from germline, CDR1 is SNHLY and CDR2 is FYNNEI. The CDR3 DNA follows: TGTGCCAGCAGTGGGACAGGGGTAGGGGCCCAGTACTTC. Protein: CASSGTGVGAQYF. Full variable domain (rest looked up from reference TRBV2 and TRBJ2-5): EPEVTQTPSHQVTQMGQEVILRCVPISNHLYFYWYRQILGQKVEFLVSFYNNEISEKSEIFDDQFSVERPDGSNFTLKIRSTKLEDSAMYFCASSGTGVGAQYFGPGTRLLVL.

V gene TRBV18 combines with J gene TRBJ2-3; unclear D gene. With 3 bases removed from V and 7 bases from J, the gap between germline ends came to 8 bases. Germline-derived CDR1 and CDR2 are KGHSH and LQKENI. The CDR3 has 12 residues. CDR3 amino acids: CASSPTSYTQYF. CDR3 bases: TGTGCCAGCTCACCGACATCCTATACGCAGTATTTT.

The V and J genes are TRBV3-1 (or the pseudogene TRBV3-2) and TRBJ2-2; TRBD2 agrees at 7 bases. V dropped 1 base and J dropped 4; count of bases not matched to a gene: 9. The CDR3 runs 17 residues. Germline V lookup: CDR1 LGHDT, CDR2 YNNKEL (reference sequence). In nucleotides, the CDR3 is TGTGCCAGCAGCCAAGTTACCGGGGGGTCAGGCACCGGGGAGCTGTTTTTT. As protein: CASSQVTGGSGTGELFF.

This clone was seen just once. The chain links TRBV30 to TRBJ2-5, with 7 bases that match TRBD1. The CDR3 sequence is 16 residues long. Germline trimming cut 6 bases from V and 5 bases from J; bases unmatched to any gene: 18. Germline V gene lookup returns CDR1 GTSNPN and CDR2 SVGIG (reference sequence). CDR3 region: CACSNRPTGAVETQYF. CDR3 DNA: TGTGCCTGCTCAAATAGGCCCACAGGGGCCGTGGAGACCCAGTACTTC.

The chain is built from TRBV13 and TRBJ2-7; no firm D call. With 2 bases removed from V and 3 bases from J, the gap between germline ends came to 8 bases. Germline-derived CDR1 and CDR2 are PRHDT and FYEKMQ (reference sequence). This CDR3 contains 13 residues. DNA for the CDR3: TGTGCCAGCAGCTTAAAGAGAAACTACGAGCAGTACTTC. The encoded protein is CASSLKRNYEQYF.

CDR3 protein: CASTYQETQYF. The CDR3 DNA sequence: TGTGCCAGCACTTACCAAGAGACCCAGTACTTC. The chain couples TRBV2 to TRBJ2-5; D is unresolved. Trimming left V 7 bases short and J 0 bases short, with 3 bases between. The CDR3 contains 11 residues. Germline V lookup: CDR1 SNHLY, CDR2 FYNNEI.

The chain carries TRBV29-1 and TRBJ2-3; the D gene is possibly TRBD2 (7 bases). Trimming shortened V by 4 bases and J by 6 bases, and 17 bases separated the two germline ends. The CDR3 is 14 residues long. From germline, CDR1 is SQVTM and CDR2 ANQGSEA. The CDR3 DNA reads TGCAGCGTTGCGGCGGGGGCAGGGGAGGATACGCAGTATTTT. It is translated as CSVAAGAGEDTQYF.

The chain couples TRBV19 to TRBJ2-3, with D perhaps TRBD2 (7 bases). This CDR3 region has 15 residues. Trimming cost V 5 bases and J 3 bases, with 15 bases left between them. CDR1 and CDR2 (germline): LNHDA, SQIVND (reference sequence). Written as DNA, the CDR3 is TGTGCCAGTAGTCCCCGGGGGGCTAAGACAGATACGCAGTATTTT. Residues: CASSPRGAKTDTQYF.

This chain links TRBV27 with TRBJ2-2, with D uncertain. Per the germline V gene, CDR1 is MNHEY and CDR2 is SMNVEV (reference sequence). V shed 4 bases and J shed 1 base, with 7 bases lying between them. The CDR3 extends over 14 amino acids. DNA for the CDR3: TGTGCCAGCAGTTACTCCCAGAACACCGGGGAGCTGTTTTTT. It codes for CASSYSQNTGELFF.

The rearrangement links TRBV6-5 to TRBJ2-7, with a possible D match to TRBD2 (6 bases). The CDR3 covers 13 residues. CDR1 MNHEY and CDR2 SVGAGI come from the germline V gene. V was trimmed by 10 bases and J by 0 bases, leaving 13 bases between them. For the CDR3, the DNA is TGTGCCACCGGGGGTTACTCCTCCTACGAGCAGTACTTC. Amino acid sequence: CATGGYSSYEQYF.